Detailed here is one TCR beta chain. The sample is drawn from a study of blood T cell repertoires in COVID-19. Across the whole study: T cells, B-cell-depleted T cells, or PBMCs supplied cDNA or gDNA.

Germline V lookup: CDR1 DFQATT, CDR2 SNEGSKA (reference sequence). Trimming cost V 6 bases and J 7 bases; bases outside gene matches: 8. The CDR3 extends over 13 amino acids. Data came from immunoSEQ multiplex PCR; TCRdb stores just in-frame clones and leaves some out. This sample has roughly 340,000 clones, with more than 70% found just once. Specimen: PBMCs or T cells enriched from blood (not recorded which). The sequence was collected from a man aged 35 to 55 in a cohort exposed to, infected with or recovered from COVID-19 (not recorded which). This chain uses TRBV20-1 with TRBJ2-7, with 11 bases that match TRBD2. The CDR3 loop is CSASSGRAREQYF. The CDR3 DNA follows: TGCAGTGCAAGTAGCGGGAGGGCCCGGGAGCAGTACTTC.